Below are 3 T cell receptor beta chains sequenced from a single sample in a study of cytomegalovirus exposure and HLA in healthy donors. The PCR used 60 Vbeta and 13 Jbeta primers. The data were produced by immunoSEQ multiplex PCR, yet TCRdb's version contains in-frame clones alone and is incomplete. The table has fewer than 130,000 clones, around 88% seen once. The sample was PBMCs. The receptor set was obtained from a man in his forties in good health and CMV-seronegative.

The rearrangement joins TRBV4-1 to TRBJ1-2; TRBD1 matches at 7 bases. Trimming took 0 bases from V and 3 from J; bases not matched to a gene: 16. This CDR3 is 19 amino acids long. Germline values: CDR1 MGHRA, CDR2 YSYEKL. The CDR3 DNA is TGCGCCAGCAGCCAAGACCTGGTGCCCCGAGTGGGACAGTACTATGGCTACACCTTC. Its protein product is CASSQDLVPRVGQYYGYTF.

The rearrangement uses TRBV5-6 and TRBJ1-1, with a weak D call TRBD1 (6 bases). This CDR3 contains 15 residues. Germline V CDR1 and CDR2: SGHDT, YYEEEE. V lost 0 bases, J lost 5 bases, and 14 bases lay in between. The CDR3 loop reads CASSLVGQGFTEAFF. As DNA, the CDR3 is TGTGCCAGCAGCTTGGTAGGGCAGGGGTTTACTGAAGCTTTCTTT.

This sequence joins TRBV2 and TRBJ1-4; D is unclear. The CDR3 runs to 14 residues. The germline gives CDR1 SNHLY, CDR2 FYNNEI. Deletions cut 6 bases from V and 1 base from J, with 9 bases between. The DNA for the CDR3 is TGTGCCAGCAGAAAAACGGGAACTAATGAAAAACTGTTTTTT. Its translation is CASRKTGTNEKLFF.